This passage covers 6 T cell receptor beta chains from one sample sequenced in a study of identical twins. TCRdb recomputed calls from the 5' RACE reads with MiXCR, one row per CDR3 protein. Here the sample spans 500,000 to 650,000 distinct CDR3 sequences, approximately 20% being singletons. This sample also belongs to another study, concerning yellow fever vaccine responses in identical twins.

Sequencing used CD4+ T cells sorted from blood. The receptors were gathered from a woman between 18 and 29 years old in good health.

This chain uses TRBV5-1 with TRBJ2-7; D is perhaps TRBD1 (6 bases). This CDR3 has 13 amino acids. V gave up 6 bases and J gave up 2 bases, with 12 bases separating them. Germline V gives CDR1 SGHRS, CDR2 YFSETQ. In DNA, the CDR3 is TGCGCCAGCACCGGGACAATGCCCTACGAGCAGTACTTC. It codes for CASTGTMPYEQYF.

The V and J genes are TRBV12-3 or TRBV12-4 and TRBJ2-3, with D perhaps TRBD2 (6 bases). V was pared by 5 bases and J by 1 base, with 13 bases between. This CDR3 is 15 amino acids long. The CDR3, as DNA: TGTGCCAGCAGTCCCCGGACTATCCGCACAGATACGCAGTATTTT. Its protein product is CASSPRTIRTDTQYF.

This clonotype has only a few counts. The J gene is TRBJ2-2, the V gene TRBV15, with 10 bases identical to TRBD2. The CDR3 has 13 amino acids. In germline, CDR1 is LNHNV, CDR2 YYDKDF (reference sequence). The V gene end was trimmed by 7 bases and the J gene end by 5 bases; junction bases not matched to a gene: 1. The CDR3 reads CATTSGGTGELFF. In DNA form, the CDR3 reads TGTGCCACCACTAGCGGGGGAACCGGGGAGCTGTTTTTT.

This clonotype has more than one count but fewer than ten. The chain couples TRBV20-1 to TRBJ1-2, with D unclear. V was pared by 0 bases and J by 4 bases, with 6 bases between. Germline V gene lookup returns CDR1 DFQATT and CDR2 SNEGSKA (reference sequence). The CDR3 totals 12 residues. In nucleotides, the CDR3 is TGCAGTGCTAGAGATCGAAGCTATGGCTACACCTTC. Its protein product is CSARDRSYGYTF.

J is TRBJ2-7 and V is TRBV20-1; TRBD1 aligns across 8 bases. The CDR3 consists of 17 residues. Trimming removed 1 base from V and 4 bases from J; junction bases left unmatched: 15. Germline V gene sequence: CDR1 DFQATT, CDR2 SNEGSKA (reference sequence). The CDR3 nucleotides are TGCAGTGCTAGAGTTGCGCGCCAGGGGCAGGGGGCGTACGAGCAGTACTTC. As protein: CSARVARQGQGAYEQYF.

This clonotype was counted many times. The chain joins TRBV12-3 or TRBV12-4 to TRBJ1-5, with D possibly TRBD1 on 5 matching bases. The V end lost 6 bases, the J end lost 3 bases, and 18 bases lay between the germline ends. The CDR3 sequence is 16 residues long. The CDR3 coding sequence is TGTGCCAGCAGGCAAACAGGAGGATTGAACAATCAGCCCCAGCATTTT. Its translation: CASRQTGGLNNQPQHF.